The text below deals with one T cell receptor beta chain. In the authors' workflow: Estimation of nucleated cell counts relied on the amplification of reference gene primers. Only in-frame clones appear in the TCRdb table, and some are missing; sequencing was by immunoSEQ multiplex PCR. That table gives V, J and clone size, and the DNA gave D and trimming. The repertoire holds about 15,000 clones, approximately 83% seen once, with about a third in the top ten. These data originate in a study of blood T cell repertoires in COVID-19. Study summary: Donors in the United States, Italy and Spain gave samples during acute or convalescent COVID-19. Sample material is recorded as cDNA or gDNA derived from T cells, B-cell-depleted T cells, or PBMCs.

J lost 4 bases, V lost 6 bases, and 3 bases had no gene match. Germline CDR1 reads LNHDA; CDR2 reads SQIVND (reference sequence). This CDR3 has 13 residues. The rearrangement uses TRBV19 and TRBJ2-3; 8 bases agree with TRBD1. The sequenced sample consisted of peripheral blood. The receptor was derived from a man between 65 and 85 years old in a cohort sampled during active COVID-19. CDR3: CASSRGPSDTQYF. The DNA for the CDR3 is TGTGCCAGTAGCAGGGGGCCTTCAGATACGCAGTATTTT.